Presented here are 20 T cell receptor beta chains from one specimen sequenced in a study of CD8+CD57+ T cells in acquired aplastic anemia. The template for TCR beta VDJ and CDR3 sequence profiling was genomic DNA. TCRdb processed the reads anew with MiXCR; each CDR3 protein has one entry. In the table there are approximately 170,000 distinct CDR3 sequences, less than 60% of which are singletons. In patients chosen for sequencing, flow cytometry had shown CD8+CD57+ cell expansion. Material: sorted CD4+, CD8+, or CD8+CD57+ T cells (not recorded which) from PBMCs. All receptors derive from a human donor with aplastic anemia.

In its sample, this clonotype was seen many times. The chain employs TRBV12-3 or TRBV12-4 and TRBJ2-3; 8 bases fit TRBD2. This CDR3 is built from 12 residues. V trimming: 10 bases; J trimming: 4 bases; junction bases outside the gene matches: 4. The CDR3 spells CATGGGSDTQYF. DNA of the CDR3: TGTGCCACCGGGGGGGGTTCAGATACGCAGTATTTT.

This clonotype was seen only once. The CDR3 end shows no conserved phenylalanine or tryptophan, and so a read error is likely. Because the CDR3's place on the DNA is in doubt, the DNA is left out and the CDR3 is given as listed by TCRdb. The chain's CDR3 is CASSSGGPGES. This rearrangement joins TRBV7-2 to TRBJ2-3; the table's D call TRBD2 went unverified against the DNA. The CDR3 is 11 residues long, ends included. Germline CDR1 and CDR2: SGHTA and FQGNSA.

This clonotype was found many times. This sequence joins TRBV4-2 and TRBJ2-3; TRBD2 agrees at 9 bases. In germline, CDR1 is LGHNA, CDR2 YNFKEQ. CDR3 length: 15 residues. Losses at the gene ends were 4 bases for V and 0 bases for J; bases not matched to a gene: 2. The CDR3 is CASSPSGDSTDTQYF. DNA for the CDR3: TGTGCCAGCAGCCCTAGCGGGGACAGCACAGATACGCAGTATTTT.

This rearrangement joins TRBV25-1 to TRBJ1-3; 9 bases are shared with TRBD1. The germline V gene has CDR1 MGHDK and CDR2 SYGVNS. CDR3 length: 16 residues. Trimming at V came to 4 bases and at J to 4 bases, leaving 8 bases not matched to a gene. The CDR3 region is CASSAPGTGIGNTIYF. CDR3 DNA sequence: TGTGCCAGCAGTGCACCGGGGACAGGGATCGGAAACACCATATATTTT.

This CDR3 is CAISVVASGRGDEQFF. CDR3 DNA: TGTGCCATCAGTGTCGTCGCTAGCGGGAGGGGTGATGAGCAGTTCTTC. The chain has TRBV10-3 and TRBJ2-1; 12 bases line up with TRBD2. The V gene end was trimmed by 4 bases and the J gene end by 8 bases; junction bases not matched to a gene: 9. From germline, CDR1 is ENHRY and CDR2 SYGVKD. The CDR3 covers 16 residues.

Ten or more counts support this clonotype. This chain uses TRBV11-3 with TRBJ2-5, with 7 bases identical to TRBD1. Germline-derived CDR1 and CDR2 are SGHNT and YENEEA. V dropped 6 bases and J dropped 3; count of bases not matched to a gene: 7. The CDR3 is made up of 14 amino acids. The DNA of the CDR3 is TGTGCCAGCAGTTCCGGGACAGCGAAAGAGACCCAGTACTTC. Its protein is CASSSGTAKETQYF.

The chain recombines TRBV29-1 with TRBJ1-1; no definite D call. Germline CDR1 SQVTM, CDR2 ANQGSEA. Trimming cost V 3 bases and J 1 base, with 6 bases left between them. The CDR3 consists of 12 residues. In DNA, the CDR3 is TGCAGCGTTGACCCAGGGAACACTGAAGCTTTCTTT. Translated: CSVDPGNTEAFF.

This clonotype was detected only a few times. V usage is TRBV7-9 and J usage is TRBJ1-2; D is possibly TRBD1 (5 bases). Germline lookup yields CDR1 SEHNR and CDR2 FQNEAQ (reference sequence). The CDR3 has 12 amino acids. V shed 5 bases and J shed 5 bases, with 9 bases lying between them. The CDR3 spells CASSQEGYGYTF. The CDR3 region has the DNA TGTGCCAGCAGCCAAGAGGGGTATGGCTACACCTTC.

This clonotype was detected ten times or more. The chain links TRBV4-2 to TRBJ2-5, with D perhaps matching TRBD1 (8 bases). Germline V gives CDR1 LGHNA, CDR2 YNFKEQ. V lost 4 bases to trimming and J lost 4 bases, with 13 bases between them. This CDR3 spans 14 amino acids. Written as DNA, the CDR3 is TGTGCCAGCAGCCGAACAGGGGGGGGAGAGACCCAGTACTTC. Protein sequence: CASSRTGGGETQYF.

In this sample, this clonotype turned up many times. The rearrangement joins TRBV5-4 to TRBJ1-1; no reliable D call. The CDR3 sequence is 13 residues long. The V gene lost 4 bases and the J gene lost 4 bases, with 11 bases spanning the gap. The germline V gene has CDR1 SGHNT and CDR2 YYREEE (reference sequence). CDR3 loop: CASSRGPFTEAFF. The CDR3 DNA reads TGTGCCAGCAGCCGAGGGCCCTTCACTGAAGCTTTCTTT.

This clonotype was detected many times. The rearrangement links TRBV9 to TRBJ1-1; 11 nucleotides line up with TRBD1. Looked up from germline, CDR1 is SGDLS and CDR2 is YYNGEE. The CDR3 extends over 15 amino acids. Unmatched junction bases numbered 3, after V lost 2 bases and J lost 3 bases. CDR3 sequence reads: CASSVQGQGDTEAFF. The CDR3 DNA sequence: TGTGCCAGCAGCGTCCAGGGACAGGGGGACACTGAAGCTTTCTTT.

The chain joins TRBV2 to TRBJ1-1; D uncertain. This CDR3 is 13 amino acids long. Trimming stripped 4 bases from V and 3 bases from J, with 9 bases between. Germline V lookup: CDR1 SNHLY, CDR2 FYNNEI. CDR3 coding DNA: TGTGCCAGCAGTGCACCCGAAGACACTGAAGCTTTCTTT. This sequence encodes CASSAPEDTEAFF.

The chain combines TRBV29-1 with TRBJ1-2; no clear D gene. Germline loops: CDR1 SQVTM, CDR2 ANQGSEA. This CDR3 contains 12 residues. Trimming stripped 4 bases from V and 4 bases from J, with 10 bases between. This chain's CDR3 is CSVVGSFYGYTF. The DNA of the CDR3 is TGCAGCGTTGTAGGGTCATTCTATGGCTACACCTTC. Drawing the rest from reference TRBV29-1 and TRBJ1-2, the complete variable domain is SAVISQKPSRDICQRGTSLTIQCQVDSQVTMMFWYRQQPGQSLTLIATANQGSEATYESGFVIDKFPISRPNLTFSTLTVSNMSPEDSSIYLCSVVGSFYGYTFGSGTRLTVV.

The chain couples TRBV24-1 to TRBJ1-2; D unresolved. Trimming pared 0 bases from V and 1 base from J, leaving 5 bases between. The CDR3 consists of 14 residues. The germline V gene encodes CDR1 KGHDR and CDR2 SFDVKD. The CDR3 protein is CATSDLELNYGYTF. Here the CDR3 DNA reads TGTGCCACCAGTGATTTGGAGCTTAACTATGGCTACACCTTC.

This clonotype was observed many times. The rearrangement links TRBV7-9 to TRBJ2-3; 10 bases align to TRBD2. Germline V lookup: CDR1 SEHNR, CDR2 FQNEAQ (reference sequence). The CDR3 has 15 residues. V shed 5 bases and J 10 bases; nucleotides not matched to a gene: 12. CDR3 sequence reads: CASSQGLADKFSQYF. DNA for the CDR3: TGTGCCAGCAGCCAAGGACTAGCGGACAAGTTTTCGCAGTATTTT.

The chain combines TRBV4-2 with TRBJ1-1, with 11 bases aligning to TRBD1. The CDR3 loop spans 15 amino acids. V lost 2 bases to trimming and J lost 5 bases; unmatched junction nucleotides: 4. Per the germline V gene, CDR1 is LGHNA and CDR2 is YNFKEQ. Here the CDR3 DNA reads TGTGCCAGCAGCCAACCGGGACAGGGGGGAACTGAAGCTTTCTTT. It specifies CASSQPGQGGTEAFF.

The table lists this clonotype with a count of one. The chain couples TRBV20-1 to TRBJ1-5; 10 bases map to TRBD1. The J segment lost 5 bases and the V segment lost 4 bases, leaving 5 bases of the junction unmatched. The CDR3 has 14 amino acids. Germline V lookup: CDR1 DFQATT, CDR2 SNEGSKA (reference sequence). The CDR3 nucleotides are TGCAGTGCTATACCCGGGACAGGGGATCAGCCCCAGCATTTT. This gives the protein CSAIPGTGDQPQHF.

The chain couples TRBV10-1 to TRBJ2-5; 14 bases agree with TRBD2. With V trimmed by 3 bases and J by 4 bases, 7 bases remained unmatched. CDR1 and CDR2 (germline): WNHNN, SYGVQD (reference sequence). The CDR3 is 17 amino acids. CDR3 amino acids: CASSDRLAGGEGETQYF. The CDR3 nucleotides are TGCGCCAGCAGTGACCGACTAGCGGGGGGGGAAGGAGAGACCCAGTACTTC.

This clonotype was found many times. The rearrangement links TRBV7-2 to TRBJ1-2, with D tentatively TRBD1 (5 bases). Germline CDR1 SGHTA, CDR2 FQGNSA. The CDR3 is 13 amino acids. The ends were cut back, 3 bases at V and 4 bases at J, with 9 bases in the middle. In DNA form, the CDR3 reads TGTGCCAGCAGCTTGAAAGGGACCTATGGCTACACCTTC. It is translated as CASSLKGTYGYTF.

This clonotype occurred many times. In DNA form, the CDR3 reads TGTGCCAGTTTGGGACAGGGTCATTCACCCCTCCACTTT. It translates to CASLGQGHSPLHF. The gene calls are TRBV7-9 and TRBJ1-6; TRBD1 aligns across 9 bases. The ends lost 9 bases at V and 8 bases at J; junction bases unmatched: 5. This CDR3 spans 13 amino acids. Germline V gives CDR1 SEHNR, CDR2 FQNEAQ (reference sequence).